This T cell receptor beta chain was recorded in a study of T cells in Graves' hyperthyroidism and ophthalmopathy. The CDR3 contains 13 residues. CDR1 and CDR2 from the germline V gene are SNHLY and FYNNEI. V lost 5 bases and J lost 4, with 12 bases in between. RNA transcripts were the template for amplifying TCR beta CDR3 regions. The TCR CDR3 was amplified in a first-round RT-PCR using the HTBI primer set. From the multiplex PCR reads, TCRdb called clonotypes with MiXCR, one entry per CDR3 protein. The repertoire holds some 400,000 distinct CDR3 sequences, with about a fifth as singletons. There are many counts of this clonotype.

The sample consisted of blood. The TCR was taken from a young woman with Graves' hyperthyroidism. The chain is built from TRBV2 and TRBJ2-7; a possible D gene is TRBD1 (6 bases). This CDR3 reads CASSQQGLYEQYF. The CDR3, as DNA: TGTGCCAGCAGTCAACAGGGTTTATACGAGCAGTACTTC. Full variable domain (missing parts from reference TRBV2 and TRBJ2-7): EPEVTQTPSHQVTQMGQEVILRCVPISNHLYFYWYRQILGQKVEFLVSFYNNEISEKSEIFDDQFSVERPDGSNFTLKIRSTKLEDSAMYFCASSQQGLYEQYFGPGTRLTVT.